The T cell receptor (beta chain) under discussion was sequenced for a study of cytomegalovirus exposure and HLA in healthy donors. Study-level points and caveats: The authors listed around 150 TCR beta chains as cytomegalovirus-associated.

Profiling relied on immunoSEQ multiplex PCR, and the TCRdb table lists in-frame clones only, not all of them. Here the sample spans some 240,000 clones, approximately 87% being singletons. Germline values: CDR1 SGHAT, CDR2 FQDESV (reference sequence). With V trimmed by 7 bases and J by 2 bases, 8 bases remained unmatched. The CDR3 totals 15 residues. This clone came up once. Antigen specificity is unknown. The chain couples TRBV11-1 to TRBJ2-7; 10 nucleotides agree with TRBD2. The receptor's source is a young woman in good health and CMV-seronegative. Sequenced input: PBMCs. CDR3: CASMVRTSGAYEQYF. CDR3 DNA: TGTGCCAGCATGGTACGGACTAGCGGTGCCTACGAGCAGTACTTC.